One sample yielded the 11 T cell receptor beta chains listed below, sequenced in a study of OX40 agonist ivuxolimab in advanced cancers. Using immunoSEQ multiplex PCR, the repertoire was profiled, and TCRdb retains in-frame clones only, with some absent. The sample yields about 58,000 clones, about 86% seen once. Sequences were derived from CD4+ or CD8+ T cells sorted from blood, sampled in a trial of the OX40 agonist ivuxolimab. The receptors originated from an adult with an advanced solid tumor such as melanoma, head and neck, liver or kidney cancer.

This chain connects TRBV6-1 to TRBJ2-5; TRBD1 or TRBD2 may be the D gene (6 bases each). Germline CDR1 is MNHNS and CDR2 is SASEGT. CDR3 length equals 15 residues. V was trimmed by 1 base and J by 7 bases, leaving 16 bases between them. The CDR3 sequence: CASSEGRGELRTQYF. The CDR3 DNA reads as TGTGCCAGCAGTGAAGGGAGGGGGGAACTCAGGACCCAGTACTTC.

V usage is TRBV6-1 and J usage is TRBJ1-5, with 7 bases lining up with TRBD1. With V trimmed by 6 bases and J by 6 bases, 8 bases remained unmatched. The CDR3 length is 14 residues. The germline gives CDR1 MNHNS, CDR2 SASEGT. The CDR3 loop reads CASREQGKSQPQHF. The CDR3, as DNA: TGTGCCAGCAGAGAACAGGGGAAGTCTCAGCCCCAGCATTTT.

This chain connects TRBV19 to TRBJ1-1; no firm D call. In germline, CDR1 is LNHDA, CDR2 SQIVND (reference sequence). The CDR3 runs to 14 residues. The ends were cut back, 7 bases at V and 0 bases at J, with 12 bases in the middle. CDR3 nucleotide sequence: TGTGCCAGTACCCAACCCCCAGTGAACACTGAAGCTTTCTTT. Its translation is CASTQPPVNTEAFF.

With regard to this clone: The same CDR3 arises from other DNA sequences in this sample as well. The chain employs TRBV9 and TRBJ2-3; D is unresolved. This CDR3 is built from 14 residues. V lost 0 bases and J lost 1, with 6 bases in between. The germline V gene encodes CDR1 SGDLS and CDR2 YYNGEE. CDR3 nucleotide sequence: TGTGCCAGCAGCGTAGGCCAGGGCACAGATACGCAGTATTTT. It specifies CASSVGQGTDTQYF.

This clone appeared once. The J gene is TRBJ2-2, the V gene TRBV18; D not resolved. The CDR3 spans 14 residues. Germline CDR1 reads KGHSH; CDR2 reads LQKENI. V lost 1 base and J lost 1, with 4 bases in between. The CDR3 DNA reads TGTGCCAGCTCACCACGCCAGAACACCGGGGAGCTGTTTTTT. This encodes CASSPRQNTGELFF.

The chain couples TRBV30 to TRBJ2-6, with D possibly TRBD1 on 6 matching bases. The CDR3 is 16 residues long. V shed 2 bases and J shed 0 bases, with 11 bases lying between them. Germline V gene lookup returns CDR1 GTSNPN and CDR2 SVGIG (reference sequence). The CDR3 spells CAWSRVRGSGANVLTF. In DNA form, the CDR3 reads TGTGCCTGGAGTCGAGTCAGGGGCTCTGGGGCCAACGTCCTGACTTTC.

V gene TRBV30 combines with J gene TRBJ2-3; 7 nucleotides agree with TRBD2. Per the germline V gene, CDR1 is GTSNPN and CDR2 is SVGIG (reference sequence). The length of the CDR3 is 15 residues. Trimming took 1 base from V and 1 from J; bases not matched to a gene: 5. CDR3 protein: CAWSALAWGTDTQYF. DNA for the CDR3: TGTGCCTGGAGTGCACTAGCGTGGGGCACAGATACGCAGTATTTT.

The gene calls are TRBV19 and TRBJ1-1; a possible D gene is TRBD1 (6 bases). CDR1 is LNHDA, CDR2 SQIVND, per germline (reference sequence). V lost 4 bases and J lost 3, with 18 bases in between. CDR3 size: 16 residues. CDR3 sequence reads: CASSKGTPTGHTEAFF. The DNA for the CDR3 is TGTGCCAGTAGTAAAGGGACACCAACGGGTCACACTGAAGCTTTCTTT.

The genes are TRBV6-5 and TRBJ2-3; TRBD2 might be the D (6 bases). In germline, CDR1 is MNHEY, CDR2 SVGAGI. The CDR3 runs to 15 residues. Trimming removed 6 bases from V and 0 bases from J, with 13 bases in between. The CDR3 loop reads CASRSARGSTDTQYF. The CDR3 DNA is TGTGCCAGCAGAAGCGCCCGGGGGAGCACAGATACGCAGTATTTT.

The chain uses TRBV7-2 and TRBJ1-2, with 7 bases lining up with TRBD1. This CDR3 region has 15 residues. V shed 2 bases and J 8 bases; nucleotides not matched to a gene: 11. Germline CDR1 and CDR2: SGHTA and FQGNSA. CDR3 nucleotides: TGTGCCAGCAGCTTATCTCGGGGGACAGCTGGCGGCTACACCTTC. Protein sequence: CASSLSRGTAGGYTF. Drawing the rest from reference TRBV7-2 and TRBJ1-2, the complete variable domain is GAGVSQSPSNKVTEKGKDVELRCDPISGHTALYWYRQSLGQGLEFLIYFQGNSAPDKSGLPSDRFSAERTGGSVSTLTIQRTQQEDSAVYLCASSLSRGTAGGYTFGSGTRLTVV.

The chain joins TRBV2 to TRBJ1-2; D uncertain. Trimming left V 2 bases short and J 7 bases short, with 14 bases between. The CDR3 contains 14 residues. Germline values: CDR1 SNHLY, CDR2 FYNNEI. CDR3 sequence: CASSENSALGGYTF. CDR3 coding DNA: TGTGCCAGCAGTGAAAACAGCGCCCTGGGTGGCTACACCTTC.